The sample holds a few counts of the clone carrying this TCR beta chain. Its specificity is not known. The sample is drawn from a study of identical twins. TCRdb processed the 5' RACE reads anew with MiXCR; each CDR3 protein has one entry. The data hold 500,000 to 600,000 distinct CDR3 sequences, with roughly 21% observed a single time. The study's findings and limits: Not following the same donors, the study drew its conclusions from cross-sectional statistical analysis. Twins' surplus sharing was weaker for beta out-of-frame sequences.

The CDR3 runs 14 residues. Germline CDR1 and CDR2: DFQATT and SNEGSKA (reference sequence). Trimming stripped 5 bases from V and 1 base from J, with 13 bases between. The data were also submitted as part of a second study, on T cells expressing NK-cell markers. That study reports: Serological testing identified most of the eight sequenced donors as HCMV-seropositive and one as seronegative. CD8+ T cells in more than five donors included dominant NKG2C+ clonotypes at 1.0-7.0%.

The sample consisted of CD4+ T cells sorted from blood. The chain combines TRBV20-1 with TRBJ2-3; no clear D. The TCR was taken from a woman aged 18-29 years in good health. CDR3 nucleotides: TGCAGTGCTGAAATAATCGCCGGCACAGATACGCAGTATTTT. Translation: CSAEIIAGTDTQYF.